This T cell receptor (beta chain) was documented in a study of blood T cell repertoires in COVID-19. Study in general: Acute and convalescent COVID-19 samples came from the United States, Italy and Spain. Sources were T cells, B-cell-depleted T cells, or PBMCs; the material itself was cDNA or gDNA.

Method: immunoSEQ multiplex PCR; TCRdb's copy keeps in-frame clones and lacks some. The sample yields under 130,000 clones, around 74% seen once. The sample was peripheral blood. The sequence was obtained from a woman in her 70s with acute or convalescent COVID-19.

For the CDR3, the DNA is TGCAGCGTTATCAGGGGAAATACGCAGTATTTT. Its protein is CSVIRGNTQYF. This chain links TRBV29-1 with TRBJ2-3, with D perhaps TRBD1 (6 bases). The CDR3 length is 11 residues. The germline V and J ends were trimmed by 5 bases and 7 bases, with 10 bases remaining between them. The germline V gene has CDR1 SQVTM and CDR2 ANQGSEA.